A single sample gave rise to the 8 T cell receptor beta chains below, sequenced in a study of cytomegalovirus exposure and HLA in healthy donors. The PCR was carried out with 60 Vbeta primers and 13 Jbeta primers. Sequencing was performed with immunoSEQ multiplex PCR; in TCRdb, only in-frame clones are kept and a portion is missing. The table has around 300,000 clones, 70% to 90% seen once. The specimen was PBMCs. These receptors came from a woman in her thirties or forties in good health and CMV-seropositive.

The rearrangement uses TRBV25-1 and TRBJ2-3, with D perhaps matching TRBD2 (5 bases). The CDR3 is 17 amino acids. CDR1 is MGHDK, CDR2 SYGVNS, per germline. Trimming removed 0 bases from V and 1 base from J, with 14 bases in between. The chain's CDR3 is CASSEYGGPRGTDTQYF. CDR3 nucleotide sequence: TGTGCCAGCAGTGAATACGGAGGTCCGCGGGGCACAGATACGCAGTATTTT.

J is TRBJ2-5 and V is TRBV5-1; 7 bases match TRBD2. V lost 3 bases to trimming and J lost 11 bases; unmatched junction nucleotides: 13. Germline loops: CDR1 SGHRS, CDR2 YFSETQ. This CDR3 has 14 residues. CDR3 coding DNA: TGCGCCAGCAGCTCTCATCTACTAGCGAGTGAGCAGTACTTC. Translation: CASSSHLLASEQYF.

In the case of this clone: Other DNA sequences from this sample encode an identical CDR3 as well. This chain joins TRBV7-9 and TRBJ2-7; tentative D call: TRBD2 (6 bases). This CDR3 contains 13 residues. The V and J ends lost 3 bases and 0 bases respectively, with 6 bases between them. Germline lookup yields CDR1 SEHNR and CDR2 FQNEAQ (reference sequence). The CDR3 nucleotides are TGTGCCAGCAGCTTCGGGGGCTCCTACGAGCAGTACTTC. This encodes CASSFGGSYEQYF.

CDR3 residues: CAISEQGAGEQYF. CDR3 nucleotide sequence: TGTGCCATCAGTGAGCAGGGGGCGGGTGAGCAGTACTTC. The chain links TRBV10-3 to TRBJ2-7; 8 bases line up with TRBD1. CDR1 and CDR2 from the germline V gene are ENHRY and SYGVKD. This CDR3 region has 13 residues. V was clipped by 2 bases and J by 7 bases; unmatched bases: 4.

This clone showed up just a few times. The genes are TRBV28 and TRBJ2-7; D not resolved. V was shortened by 5 bases and J by 2 bases, with 13 bases between the two germline ends. The CDR3 has 14 amino acids. Germline CDR1 reads MDHEN; CDR2 reads SYDVKM. The CDR3 here is CASSESPATYEQYF. Written as DNA, the CDR3 is TGTGCCAGCAGTGAGTCCCCCGCTACCTACGAGCAGTACTTC.

This clone was seen a handful of times. The rearrangement joins TRBV6-1 to TRBJ2-5; 8 positions agree with TRBD2. This CDR3 is 12 amino acids long. Looked up from germline, CDR1 is MNHNS and CDR2 is SASEGT. Trimming took 10 bases from V and 3 from J; bases not matched to a gene: 4. The CDR3, as DNA: TGTGCCACCGGGGGGGCCAAAGAGACCCAGTACTTC. Protein: CATGGAKETQYF.

The chain uses TRBV7-9 and TRBJ2-3; the match to TRBD2 covers 7 bases. The CDR3 has 15 amino acids. The germline V gene encodes CDR1 SEHNR and CDR2 FQNEAQ (reference sequence). V gave up 2 bases and J gave up 0 bases; unmatched junction bases: 2. The CDR3 spells CASSLLSGSTDTQYF. The DNA for the CDR3 is TGTGCCAGCAGCTTACTTAGCGGGAGCACAGATACGCAGTATTTT. The whole variable domain, filled in from reference TRBV7-9 and TRBJ2-3, reads DTGVSQNPRHKITKRGQNVTFRCDPISEHNRLYWYRQTLGQGPEFLTYFQNEAQLEKSRLLSDRFSAERPKGSFSTLEIQRTEQGDSAMYLCASSLLSGSTDTQYFGPGTRLTVL.

This clone occurred once. The chain is built from TRBV5-1 and TRBJ1-2; 7 nucleotides align to TRBD1. The J segment lost 4 bases and the V segment lost 0 bases, leaving 15 bases of the junction unmatched. The CDR3 is 18 amino acids. Germline assignment: CDR1 SGHRS and CDR2 YFSETQ. The CDR3 protein is CASSLDGIVTGESYGYTF. The CDR3 DNA sequence: TGCGCCAGCAGCTTGGACGGTATAGTAACAGGGGAGTCCTATGGCTACACCTTC. Drawing the rest from reference TRBV5-1 and TRBJ1-2, the complete variable domain is KAGVTQTPRYLIKTRGQQVTLSCSPISGHRSVSWYQQTPGQGLQFLFEYFSETQRNKGNFPGRFSGRQFSNSRSEMNVSTLELGDSALYLCASSLDGIVTGESYGYTFGSGTRLTVV.